This T cell receptor beta chain was identified during a study of T cell repertoires in cytomegalovirus infection. Study context: Public signatures in TCR beta pointed to CMV infection and matching HLA type.

This CDR3 is built from 14 residues. The V end lost 6 bases, the J end lost 2 bases, and 13 bases lay between the germline ends. Germline loops: CDR1 MRHNA, CDR2 SNTAGT. TCRdb reprocessed the reads with MiXCR, giving one entry per CDR3 protein. The profile covers fewer than 300,000 distinct CDR3 sequences, with roughly 23% appearing a single time and roughly 13% taken by the ten largest. Regarding the study as a whole: Based on cumulative public TCR beta family frequency, carriers of CMV plus the relevant HLA were identified. Dominating the ex vivo response were TCR beta clonotypes that were CMV-specific and HLA-C-restricted.

As concerns this clonotype: The antigen is not known.

V is TRBV6-4 and J is TRBJ1-1, with D possibly matching TRBD1 (6 bases). Input material: PBMCs. This receptor was obtained from a human donor in good health (CMV status not recorded). Some clones in this sample may be carry-over from other donors' samples. The CDR3 protein is CASRKGGINTEAFF. The CDR3 DNA reads as TGTGCCAGCAGAAAGGGGGGCATCAACACTGAAGCTTTCTTT.